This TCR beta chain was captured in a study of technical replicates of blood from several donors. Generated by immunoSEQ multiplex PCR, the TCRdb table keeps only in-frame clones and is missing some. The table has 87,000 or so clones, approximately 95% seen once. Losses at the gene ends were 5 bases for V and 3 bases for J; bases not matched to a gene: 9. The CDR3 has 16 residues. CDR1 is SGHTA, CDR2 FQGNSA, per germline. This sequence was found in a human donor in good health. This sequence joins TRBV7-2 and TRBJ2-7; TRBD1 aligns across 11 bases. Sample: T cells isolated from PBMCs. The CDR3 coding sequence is TGTGCCAGCAGCCCAACCGGGACAGGGGGTGACTACGAGCAGTACTTC. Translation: CASSPTGTGGDYEQYF.